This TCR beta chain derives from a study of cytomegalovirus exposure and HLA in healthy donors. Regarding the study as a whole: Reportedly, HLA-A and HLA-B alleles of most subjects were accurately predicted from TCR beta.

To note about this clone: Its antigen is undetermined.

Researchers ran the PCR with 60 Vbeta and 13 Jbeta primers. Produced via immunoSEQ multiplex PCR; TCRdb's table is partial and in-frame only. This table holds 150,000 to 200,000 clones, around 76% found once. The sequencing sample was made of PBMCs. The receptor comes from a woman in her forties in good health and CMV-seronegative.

The CDR3 loop reads CASSEIALYEQYF. As DNA, the CDR3 is TGTGCCAGCAGTGAGATAGCGCTCTACGAGCAGTACTTC. This chain uses TRBV6-1 with TRBJ2-7, with D perhaps matching TRBD2 (5 bases). The CDR3 spans 13 residues. Trimming stripped 3 bases from V and 3 bases from J, with 9 bases between. Per the germline V gene, CDR1 is MNHNS and CDR2 is SASEGT.